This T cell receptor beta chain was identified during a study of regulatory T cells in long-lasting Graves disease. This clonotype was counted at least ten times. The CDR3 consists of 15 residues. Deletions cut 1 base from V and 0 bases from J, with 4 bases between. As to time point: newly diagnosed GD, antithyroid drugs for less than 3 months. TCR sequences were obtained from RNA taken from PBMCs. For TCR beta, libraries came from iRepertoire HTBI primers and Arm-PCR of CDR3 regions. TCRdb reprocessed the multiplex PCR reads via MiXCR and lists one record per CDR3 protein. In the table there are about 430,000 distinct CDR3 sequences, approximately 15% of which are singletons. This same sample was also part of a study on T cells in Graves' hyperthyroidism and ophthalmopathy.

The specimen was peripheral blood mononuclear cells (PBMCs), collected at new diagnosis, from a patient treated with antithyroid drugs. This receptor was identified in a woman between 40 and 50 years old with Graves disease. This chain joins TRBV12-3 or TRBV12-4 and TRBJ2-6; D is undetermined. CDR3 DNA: TGTGCCAGCAGTTTAGGGTTCTCTGGGGCCAACGTCCTGACTTTC. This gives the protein CASSLGFSGANVLTF.